The TCR beta chain described here comes from a study of CD8+ T cells in alopecia areata. General study findings and limits: A large proportion of expanded lesional clones were detected persisting in scalp and blood during tofacitinib.

This clone was counted only a few times. Its antigen remains unknown. Sequencing templates came from extracted RNA that was reverse transcribed into cDNA. Some clones are missing from TCRdb's copy, which holds only in-frame ones; the method was immunoSEQ multiplex PCR. The sample holds more than 150,000 clones, about 47% seen once. The CDR3 runs to 15 residues. CDR1 is LGHNA and CDR2 is YSLEER in the germline V gene. Trimming removed 4 bases from V and 5 bases from J, with 14 bases in between. Treatment: oral pan-JAK inhibitor, 5-10 mg twice daily. This sequence was found in a human donor with alopecia areata. Sample: CD8+ T cells sorted from blood, taken around week 52, from a patient treated with tofacitinib. The V gene is TRBV4-3, the J gene TRBJ2-2, with D maybe TRBD2 (6 bases). The CDR3 sequence is CASSPFGGATGELFF. In DNA form, the CDR3 reads TGCGCCAGCAGCCCGTTCGGGGGAGCGACCGGGGAGCTGTTTTTT.